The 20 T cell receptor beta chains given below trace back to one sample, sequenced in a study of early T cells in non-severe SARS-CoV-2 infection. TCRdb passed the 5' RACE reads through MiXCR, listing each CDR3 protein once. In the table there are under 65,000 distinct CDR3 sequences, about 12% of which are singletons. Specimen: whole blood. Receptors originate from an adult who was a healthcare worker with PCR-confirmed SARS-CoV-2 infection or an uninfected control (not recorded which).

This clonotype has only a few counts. The CDR3 nucleotides are TGTGCTAGTGGCCTAAGGCTACAAGAGACCCAGTACTTC. Translated: CASGLRLQETQYF. The gene calls are TRBV12-5 and TRBJ2-5; unclear D gene. The ends were cut back, 6 bases at V and 2 bases at J, with 10 bases in the middle. The length of the CDR3 is 13 residues. CDR1 and CDR2 (germline): LGHNT, FRNRAP.

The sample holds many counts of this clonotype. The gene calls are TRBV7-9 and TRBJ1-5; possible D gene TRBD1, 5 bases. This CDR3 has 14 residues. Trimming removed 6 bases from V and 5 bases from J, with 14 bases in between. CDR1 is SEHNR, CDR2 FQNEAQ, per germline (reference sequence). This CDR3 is CASRSDKWDQPQHF. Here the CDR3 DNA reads TGTGCCAGCAGATCGGACAAATGGGATCAGCCCCAGCATTTT.

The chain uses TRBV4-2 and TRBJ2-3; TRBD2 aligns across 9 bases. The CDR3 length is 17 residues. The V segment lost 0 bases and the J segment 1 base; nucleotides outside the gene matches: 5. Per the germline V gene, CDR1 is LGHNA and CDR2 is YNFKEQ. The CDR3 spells CASSQDGGGAGTDTQYF. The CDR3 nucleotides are TGTGCCAGCAGCCAAGATGGCGGGGGGGCCGGCACAGATACGCAGTATTTT.

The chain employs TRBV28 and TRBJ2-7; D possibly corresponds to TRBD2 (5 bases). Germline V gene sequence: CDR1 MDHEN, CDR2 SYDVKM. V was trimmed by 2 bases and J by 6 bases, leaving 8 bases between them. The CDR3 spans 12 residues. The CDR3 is CASSLMGSEQYF. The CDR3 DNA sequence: TGTGCCAGCAGTTTAATGGGGAGCGAGCAGTACTTC.

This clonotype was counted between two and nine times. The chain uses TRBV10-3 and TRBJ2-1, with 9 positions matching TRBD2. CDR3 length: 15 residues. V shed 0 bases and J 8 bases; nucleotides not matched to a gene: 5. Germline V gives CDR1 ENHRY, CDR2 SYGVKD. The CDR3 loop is CAISESTGLAHEQFF. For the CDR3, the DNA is TGTGCCATCAGTGAGTCGACGGGACTAGCACATGAGCAGTTCTTC.

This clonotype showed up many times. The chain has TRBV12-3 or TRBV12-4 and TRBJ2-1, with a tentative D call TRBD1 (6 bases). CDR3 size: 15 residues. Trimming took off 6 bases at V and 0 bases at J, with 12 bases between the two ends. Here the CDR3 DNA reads TGTGCCAGCAGAACGACAGGCCACTCCTACAATGAGCAGTTCTTC. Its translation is CASRTTGHSYNEQFF.

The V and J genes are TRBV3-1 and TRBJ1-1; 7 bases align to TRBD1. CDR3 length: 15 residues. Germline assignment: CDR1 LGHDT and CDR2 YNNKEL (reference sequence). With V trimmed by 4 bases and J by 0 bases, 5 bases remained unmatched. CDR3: CASSPSDRLNTEAFF. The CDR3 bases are TGTGCCAGCAGCCCCTCGGACAGGTTGAACACTGAAGCTTTCTTT.

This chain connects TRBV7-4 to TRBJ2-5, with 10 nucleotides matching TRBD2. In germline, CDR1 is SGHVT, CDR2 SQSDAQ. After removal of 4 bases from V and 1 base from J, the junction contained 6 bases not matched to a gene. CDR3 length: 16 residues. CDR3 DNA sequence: TGTGCCAGCAGCTGCCCTCCTAGCGGGGGCCAAGAGACCCAGTACTTC. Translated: CASSCPPSGGQETQYF.

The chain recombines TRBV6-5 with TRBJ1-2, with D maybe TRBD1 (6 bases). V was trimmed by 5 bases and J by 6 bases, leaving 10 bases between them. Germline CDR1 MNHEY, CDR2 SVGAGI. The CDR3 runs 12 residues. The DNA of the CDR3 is TGTGCCAGCAGTCAAAACAGGGATGGCTACACCTTC. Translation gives CASSQNRDGYTF.

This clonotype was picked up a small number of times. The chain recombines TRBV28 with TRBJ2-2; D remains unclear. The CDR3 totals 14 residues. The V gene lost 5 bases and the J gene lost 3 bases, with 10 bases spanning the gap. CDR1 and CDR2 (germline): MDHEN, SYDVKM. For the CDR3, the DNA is TGTGCCAGCAGTCCGCAGATTTACACCGGGGAGCTGTTTTTT. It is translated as CASSPQIYTGELFF.

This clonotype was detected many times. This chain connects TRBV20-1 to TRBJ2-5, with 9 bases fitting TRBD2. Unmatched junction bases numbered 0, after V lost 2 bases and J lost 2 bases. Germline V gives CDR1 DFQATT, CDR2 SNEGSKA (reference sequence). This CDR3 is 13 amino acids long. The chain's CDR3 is CSARLAGQETQYF. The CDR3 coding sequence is TGCAGTGCTAGACTAGCGGGGCAAGAGACCCAGTACTTC.

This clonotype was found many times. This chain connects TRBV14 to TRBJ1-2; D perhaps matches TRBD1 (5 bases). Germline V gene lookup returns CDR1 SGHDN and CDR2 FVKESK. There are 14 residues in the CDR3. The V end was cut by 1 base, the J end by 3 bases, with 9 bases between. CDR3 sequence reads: CASSQAGTDYGYTF. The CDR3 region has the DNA TGTGCCAGCAGCCAAGCCGGGACGGACTATGGCTACACCTTC.

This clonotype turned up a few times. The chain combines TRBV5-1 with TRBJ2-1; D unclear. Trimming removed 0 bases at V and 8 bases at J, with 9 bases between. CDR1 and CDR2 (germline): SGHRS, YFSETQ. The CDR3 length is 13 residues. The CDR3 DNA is TGCGCCAGCAGCTTGGCGATGGGCGATGAGCAGTTCTTC. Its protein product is CASSLAMGDEQFF.

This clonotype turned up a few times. CDR3 residues: CASNRGSSGLDEQFF. DNA for the CDR3: TGTGCCAGCAATCGAGGGTCTAGTGGGTTAGATGAGCAGTTCTTC. The chain has TRBV6-1 and TRBJ2-1; a possible D gene is TRBD2 (5 bases). The V end was cut by 7 bases, the J end by 8 bases, with 21 bases between. This CDR3 spans 15 amino acids. The germline gives CDR1 MNHNS, CDR2 SASEGT.

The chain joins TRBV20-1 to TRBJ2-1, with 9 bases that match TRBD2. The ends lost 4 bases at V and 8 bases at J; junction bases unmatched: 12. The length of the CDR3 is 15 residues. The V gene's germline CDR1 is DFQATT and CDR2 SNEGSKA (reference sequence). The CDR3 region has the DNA TGCAGTGCTACCCCCTTAGCGGGAGAGGTATATGAGCAGTTCTTC. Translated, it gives CSATPLAGEVYEQFF.

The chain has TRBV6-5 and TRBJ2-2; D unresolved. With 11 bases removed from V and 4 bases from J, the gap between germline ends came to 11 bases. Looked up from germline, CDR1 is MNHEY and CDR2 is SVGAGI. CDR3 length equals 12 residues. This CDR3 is CAAGGATGELFF. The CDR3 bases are TGTGCCGCAGGCGGAGCCACCGGGGAGCTGTTTTTT.

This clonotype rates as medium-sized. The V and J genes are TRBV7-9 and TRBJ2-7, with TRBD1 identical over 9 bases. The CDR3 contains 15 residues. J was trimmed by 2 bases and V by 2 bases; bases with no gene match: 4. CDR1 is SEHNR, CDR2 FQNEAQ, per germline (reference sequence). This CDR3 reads CASSLIRQGAYEQYF. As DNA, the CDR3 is TGTGCCAGCAGCTTAATCCGACAGGGGGCCTACGAGCAGTACTTC.

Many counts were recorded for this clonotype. The CDR3 region is CASSLWGFYQPQHF. The CDR3 bases are TGTGCCAGCAGCCTGTGGGGCTTCTATCAGCCCCAGCATTTT. The chain couples TRBV2 to TRBJ1-5; TRBD1 is a possible D gene (5 bases). In germline, CDR1 is SNHLY, CDR2 FYNNEI. V dropped 6 bases and J dropped 5 bases, with 14 bases sitting between them. CDR3 length equals 14 residues.

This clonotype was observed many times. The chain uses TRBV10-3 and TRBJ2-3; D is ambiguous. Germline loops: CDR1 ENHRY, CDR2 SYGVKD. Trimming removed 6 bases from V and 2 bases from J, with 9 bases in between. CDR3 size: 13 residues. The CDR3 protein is CAISLTDTDTQYF. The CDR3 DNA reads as TGTGCCATCAGCCTAACGGACACAGATACGCAGTATTTT.

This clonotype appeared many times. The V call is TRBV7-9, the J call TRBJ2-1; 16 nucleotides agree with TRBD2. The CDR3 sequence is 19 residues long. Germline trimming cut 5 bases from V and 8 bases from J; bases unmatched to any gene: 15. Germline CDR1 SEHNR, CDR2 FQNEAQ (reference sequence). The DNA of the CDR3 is TGTGCCAGCAGCACACCGGGACTAGCGGGAGGGCCCCAAAACCATGAGCAGTTCTTC. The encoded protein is CASSTPGLAGGPQNHEQFF.